These 5 T cell receptor beta chains share one sample of origin, sequenced in a study of graft-versus-host responses after intestinal transplantation. Here immunoSEQ multiplex PCR was the method, and the copy in TCRdb shows in-frame clones only, minus some. Of 60,000 to 75,000 clones in the sample, around 86% were seen once. Lymphocytes from graft epithelium and lamina propria were isolated. The input for sequencing was ileum tissue, taken roughly 390 days after transplant. The receptors stem from a human patient who received an intestinal transplant, so some T cells may come from the graft donor.

This rearrangement joins TRBV6-5 to TRBJ1-1; TRBD1 is a possible D gene (5 bases). Germline CDR1 reads MNHEY; CDR2 reads SVGAGI. The CDR3 consists of 13 residues. With 5 bases removed from V and 1 base from J, the gap between germline ends came to 8 bases. CDR3 coding DNA: TGTGCCAGCAGTACACAGGAGAACACTGAAGCTTTCTTT. Amino acid sequence: CASSTQENTEAFF.

This chain links TRBV7-9 with TRBJ1-1, with a weak D call TRBD1 (6 bases). Trimming left V 5 bases short and J 1 base short, with 20 bases between. The length of the CDR3 is 17 residues. Germline assignment: CDR1 SEHNR and CDR2 FQNEAQ (reference sequence). CDR3 in amino acids: CASSVNTGKGRNTEAFF. As DNA, the CDR3 is TGTGCCAGCAGCGTAAATACAGGGAAGGGTAGGAACACTGAAGCTTTCTTT.

The chain employs TRBV7-9 and TRBJ2-2; tentative D call: TRBD2 (5 bases). From germline, CDR1 is SEHNR and CDR2 FQNEAQ (reference sequence). The germline V and J ends were trimmed by 7 bases and 5 bases, with 8 bases remaining between them. CDR3 size: 12 residues. The CDR3 is CASTPGTGELFF. As DNA, the CDR3 is TGTGCCAGCACCCCGGGGACCGGGGAGCTGTTTTTT.

The chain carries TRBV9 and TRBJ1-3; possibly TRBD1 for D (5 bases). This CDR3 comprises 16 residues. The germline gives CDR1 SGDLS, CDR2 YYNGEE. V was trimmed by 0 bases and J by 0 bases, leaving 10 bases between them. The CDR3 here is CASSVGGEASGNTIYF. In DNA, the CDR3 is TGTGCCAGCAGCGTAGGGGGGGAGGCCTCTGGAAACACCATATATTTT.

V usage is TRBV28 and J usage is TRBJ2-3; TRBD2 agrees at 7 bases. V gave up 5 bases and J gave up 2 bases; unmatched junction bases: 4. The CDR3 extends over 14 amino acids. CDR1 is MDHEN and CDR2 is SYDVKM in the germline V gene. CDR3 loop: CASSGAGITDTQYF. In nucleotides, the CDR3 is TGTGCCAGCAGTGGAGCGGGAATCACAGATACGCAGTATTTT.